These T cell receptor beta chains were read from a single sample in a study of cytomegalovirus exposure and HLA in healthy donors. Only in-frame clones appear in the TCRdb table, and some are missing; sequencing was by immunoSEQ multiplex PCR. The repertoire has some 51,000 clones, 55% to 85% of them found once; the top ten carry under 45%. Sequencing was done on a sample of PBMCs. The receptors come from a man aged 35 to 55 in good health and CMV-seropositive. The CDR3 runs from the conserved cysteine through the conserved F or W. Each record gives: D gene, CDR3 length, V gene, J gene, clone size, CDR3 DNA, CDR3 protein. D genes are given only for firm matches. Rows may omit the clone size; those that give it use once, few, many or a size class.

D: .
length: 13
V: TRBV7-6
J: TRBJ1-5
size: .
DNA: TGTGCCAGCAGCTTAGGGGGGGGTCAGCCCCAGCATTTT
CDR3: CASSLGGGQPQHF

D: .
length: 16
V: TRBV27
J: TRBJ1-6
size: .
DNA: TGTGCCAGCAGTCCGCCGTCAGGGAGGGAAGGCTCACCCCTCCACTTT
CDR3: CASSPPSGREGSPLHF

D: .
length: 17
V: TRBV5-1
J: TRBJ2-2
size: .
DNA: TGCGCCAGCAGCCGGGGCGGGGGCATTGCGAACACCGGGGAGCTGTTTTTT
CDR3: CASSRGGGIANTGELFF

D: .
length: 14
V: TRBV27
J: TRBJ1-5
size: .
DNA: TGTGCCAGCAGTTACACAGGGACCCTTTGGGCCCAGCATTTT
CDR3: CASSYTGTLWAQHF

D: .
length: 12
V: TRBV29-1
J: TRBJ1-1
size: .
DNA: TGCAGCGTTCGACAGGTTAGGGGGAGAGCTTTCTTT
CDR3: CSVRQVRGRAFF

D: .
length: 14
V: TRBV7-6
J: TRBJ1-1
size: .
DNA: TGTGCCAGCAGCTACAGGTCGAGGAACACTGAAGCTTTCTTT
CDR3: CASSYRSRNTEAFF

D: TRBD2
length: 15
V: TRBV5-6
J: TRBJ2-1
size: .
DNA: TGTGCCAGCAGCTTGGGAGCGGGGGGGCTCGGTGAGCAGTTCTTC
CDR3: CASSLGAGGLGEQFF

D: TRBD2
length: 16
V: TRBV9
J: TRBJ2-3
size: .
DNA: TGTGCCAGCAGCAACACCCTAGCGGTTAAATGGAATACGCAGTATTTT
CDR3: CASSNTLAVKWNTQYF

D: .
length: 16
V: TRBV7-2
J: TRBJ2-7
size: few
DNA: TGTGCCAGCAGCCAGAGCGCAGTAGGGGTTACCTACGAGCAGTACTTC
CDR3: CASSQSAVGVTYEQYF

D: TRBD1
length: 17
V: TRBV7-6
J: TRBJ2-6
size: .
DNA: TGTGCCAGCAGCCCCCGGACAGGGGGCACTGGGGCCAACGTCCTGACTTTC
CDR3: CASSPRTGGTGANVLTF

D: TRBD1
length: 14
V: TRBV19
J: TRBJ1-1
size: .
DNA: TGTGCCAGTAGGGGACAGGGGGCGAGTACTGAAGCTTTCTTT
CDR3: CASRGQGASTEAFF

D: .
length: 15
V: TRBV27
J: TRBJ2-7
size: .
DNA: TGTGCCAGCAGTTTATCGGGGGGGGGCAGGTACGAGCAGTACTTC
CDR3: CASSLSGGGRYEQYF

D: .
length: 14
V: TRBV7-9
J: TRBJ2-2
size: few
DNA: TGTGCCAGCAGACCCAGACGGGGGTCCGGGGAGCTGTTTTTT
CDR3: CASRPRRGSGELFF

D: TRBD1
length: 15
V: TRBV7-3
J: TRBJ2-5
size: once
DNA: TGTGCCAGCAGCTCTGGGACAGGCTTACAAGAGACCCAGTACTTC
CDR3: CASSSGTGLQETQYF

D: .
length: 15
V: TRBV5-4
J: TRBJ1-5
size: .
DNA: TGTGCCAGCAGCTTGGCCCCTGACAGGAATCAGCCCCAGCATTTT
CDR3: CASSLAPDRNQPQHF

D: TRBD1
length: 17
V: TRBV7-8
J: TRBJ1-2
size: few
DNA: TGTGCCAGCAGCTTAGGGACTGGGACAGCTTCTAACTATGGCTACACCTTC
CDR3: CASSLGTGTASNYGYTF

D: .
length: 13
V: TRBV11-1
J: TRBJ1-1
size: .
DNA: TGTGCCAGCAGCTTAGGCAGGAACACTGAAGCTTTCTTT
CDR3: CASSLGRNTEAFF

D: .
length: 17
V: TRBV7-8
J: TRBJ1-1
size: few
DNA: TGTGCCAGCAGCTTAGCCGACTATAGGTACATGAACACTGAAGCTTTCTTT
CDR3: CASSLADYRYMNTEAFF

D: TRBD2
length: 15
V: TRBV7-3
J: TRBJ2-3
size: .
DNA: TGTGCCAGCAGCCTAGCGGGGGGCCCCCCGGATACGCAGTATTTT
CDR3: CASSLAGGPPDTQYF

D: .
length: 15
V: TRBV12-5
J: TRBJ1-5
size: .
DNA: TGTGCTAGTGGTTTGGACTCTCAACCTAATCAGCCCCAGCATTTT
CDR3: CASGLDSQPNQPQHF

D: TRBD1
length: 15
V: TRBV6-5
J: TRBJ1-1
size: .
DNA: TGTGCCAGCAGTTACTTCGGACAGGGAGGCACTGAAGCTTTCTTT
CDR3: CASSYFGQGGTEAFF

D: .
length: 18
V: TRBV15
J: TRBJ2-2
size: .
DNA: TGTGCCACCAGCAGAGATTTATCGGCCGCACTGGAGGGCGGGGAGCTGTTTTTT
CDR3: CATSRDLSAALEGGELFF

D: .
length: 14
V: TRBV2
J: TRBJ2-3
size: .
DNA: TGTGCCAGCAGTGCGCTCTCGGGCACAGATACGCAGTATTTT
CDR3: CASSALSGTDTQYF

D: TRBD1
length: 19
V: TRBV7-9
J: TRBJ1-2
size: .
DNA: TGTGCCAGCAGCTCCTTTCGTTGGGGGACAGGGCGAGTGAACTATGGCTACACCTTC
CDR3: CASSSFRWGTGRVNYGYTF

D: .
length: 14
V: TRBV7-2
J: TRBJ1-5
size: .
DNA: TGTGCCAGCAGCTTACAGGGCAGCAATCAGCCCCAGCATTTT
CDR3: CASSLQGSNQPQHF

D: .
length: 13
V: TRBV5-1
J: TRBJ2-2
size: .
DNA: TGCGCCAGCAGATGGGGACTCACCGGGGAGCTGTTTTTT
CDR3: CASRWGLTGELFF

D: .
length: 14
V: TRBV7-3
J: TRBJ1-6
size: .
DNA: TGTGCCAGCAGCTCCCGGACGGGGAACTCACCCCTCCACTTT
CDR3: CASSSRTGNSPLHF

D: .
length: 16
V: TRBV5-1
J: TRBJ2-3
size: .
DNA: TGCGCCAGCAGCGCCTCAGGGGATCGGGGCACAGATACGCAGTATTTT
CDR3: CASSASGDRGTDTQYF

D: .
length: 14
V: TRBV5-1
J: TRBJ1-1
size: .
DNA: TGCGCCAGCAGCTTGGACAGAACGAACACTGAAGCTTTCTTT
CDR3: CASSLDRTNTEAFF

D: .
length: 17
V: TRBV5-1
J: TRBJ1-3
size: few
DNA: TGCGCCAGCAGCTTGAATCCCGGACAGAGCTCTGGAAACACCATATATTTT
CDR3: CASSLNPGQSSGNTIYF

D: TRBD1
length: 17
V: TRBV2
J: TRBJ1-5
size: .
DNA: TGTGCCAGCAGTCCTAGACAGGGCCGGAATAGCAATCAGCCCCAGCATTTT
CDR3: CASSPRQGRNSNQPQHF

D: .
length: 15
V: TRBV7-2
J: TRBJ1-2
size: .
DNA: TGTGCCAGCAGCCCACGGTTACAGTCTAACTATGGCTACACCTTC
CDR3: CASSPRLQSNYGYTF

D: .
length: 14
V: TRBV6-5
J: TRBJ2-7
size: .
DNA: TGTGCCAGCAAGTTCTGGGGGGACTCCTACGAGCAGTACTTC
CDR3: CASKFWGDSYEQYF

D: .
length: 15
V: TRBV18
J: TRBJ1-2
size: .
DNA: TGTGCCAGCTCCAGTGTTTCGGACAGCTCCTATGGCTACACCTTC
CDR3: CASSSVSDSSYGYTF

D: TRBD1
length: 14
V: TRBV5-1
J: TRBJ2-5
size: .
DNA: TGCGCCAGCAGCTTGGACAGGGGGCTAGGGACCCAGTACTTC
CDR3: CASSLDRGLGTQYF

D: .
length: 18
V: TRBV7-6
J: TRBJ2-2
size: .
DNA: TGTGCCAGCAGCTCCCGGGTGGGGACACCCCCGAACACCGGGGAGCTGTTTTTT
CDR3: CASSSRVGTPPNTGELFF

D: .
length: 14
V: TRBV4-3
J: TRBJ1-3
size: few
DNA: TGCGCCAGCAGCCAAGATACGGGTGGAAACACCATATATTTT
CDR3: CASSQDTGGNTIYF

D: .
length: 13
V: TRBV29-1
J: TRBJ1-2
size: few
DNA: TGCAGCGTTGACGGGGAGGCTAACTATGGCTACACCTTC
CDR3: CSVDGEANYGYTF

D: .
length: 13
V: TRBV18
J: TRBJ2-7
size: .
DNA: TGTGCCAGCTCACTTTCGAACGGCTACGAGCAGTACTTC
CDR3: CASSLSNGYEQYF

D: .
length: 14
V: TRBV25-1
J: TRBJ2-7
size: .
DNA: TGTGCCAGCAGTGAAGAGACAGCCTCCTACGAGCAGTACTTC
CDR3: CASSEETASYEQYF

D: .
length: 13
V: TRBV5-1
J: TRBJ2-1
size: .
DNA: TGCGCCAGCCGAATAGCGGCTAGCAATGAGCAGTTCTTC
CDR3: CASRIAASNEQFF

D: .
length: 14
V: TRBV7-7
J: TRBJ2-5
size: .
DNA: TGTGCCAGCAGCTTAGATAGAGTCCAAGAGACCCAGTACTTC
CDR3: CASSLDRVQETQYF

D: TRBD1
length: 15
V: TRBV7-2
J: TRBJ1-6
size: few
DNA: TGTGCCAGCAGCCCCCGACAGGGAGGTAATTCACCCCTCCACTTT
CDR3: CASSPRQGGNSPLHF

D: TRBD2
length: 16
V: TRBV6-1
J: TRBJ2-3
size: few
DNA: TGTGCCAGCAGTGCGCCCCTAGCGGTCAGCACAGATACGCAGTATTTT
CDR3: CASSAPLAVSTDTQYF

D: .
length: 12
V: TRBV10-2
J: TRBJ1-1
size: .
DNA: TGCGCCAGCAGTATCCCACTCGCTGAAGCTTTCTTT
CDR3: CASSIPLAEAFF

D: .
length: 14
V: TRBV5-4
J: TRBJ2-3
size: .
DNA: TGTGCCAGCAGCTTGGAACAGAACTCAGATACGCAGTATTTT
CDR3: CASSLEQNSDTQYF

D: .
length: 14
V: TRBV11-2
J: TRBJ1-5
size: few
DNA: TGTGCCAGCACCAATGGGGGGGAAGGTCAGCCCCAGCATTTT
CDR3: CASTNGGEGQPQHF

D: TRBD2
length: 18
V: TRBV2
J: TRBJ2-3
size: .
DNA: TGTGCCAGCAGCCCCACTAGCGGGGGGGCCGAGGTAGCAGATACGCAGTATTTT
CDR3: CASSPTSGGAEVADTQYF